These T cell receptor beta chains were read from a single sample in a study of blood T cell repertoires in COVID-19. Method: immunoSEQ multiplex PCR; TCRdb's copy keeps in-frame clones and lacks some. Of about 240,000 clones listed, about 82% are singletons. The sequenced material came from peripheral blood. The receptors here all came from a man older than 75 with acute or convalescent COVID-19. Each CDR3 is given with its conserved first and last residue.

>TRBJ2-1|TRBV5-1
CASSLTDSSYNEQFF
>TRBJ2-1|TRBV11-2
CASSLLTSGSTEQFF
>TRBJ1-5|TRBV19
CASSLSGTSTNQPQHF
>TRBJ1-1|TRBV6-5
CASSSYDSLKTEAFF
>TRBJ2-1|TRBV5-8
CASSSKGQTINEQFF
>TRBJ2-7|TRBV7-3
CASSLGDRASNEQYF
>TRBJ1-6|TRBV5-4
CASSLAGGLSNSPLHF
>TRBJ1-6|TRBV18
CASSPEVSSYNSPLHF
>TRBJ1-2|TRBV25-1
CASSETGGSGYTF
>TRBJ1-2|TRBV28
CASSPTPGGYTF
>TRBJ2-2|TRBV12-3/TRBV12-4
CASSQGASGELFF
>TRBJ1-2|TRBV27
CASSLRGRMNWDYGYTF
>TRBJ2-2|TRBV19
CASKTGIGLTGELFF
>TRBJ1-1|TRBV23-1
CASKPPVPGQGGGNTEAFF
>TRBJ1-4|TRBV9
CASSVGGQGRGRGNEKLFF
>TRBJ1-1|TRBV12-3/TRBV12-4
CASSPRWGGKAFF
>TRBJ1-6|TRBV6-5
CASRSQGPPLHF
>TRBJ2-7|TRBV5-1
CASAIGEGGPYEQYF
>TRBJ2-7|TRBV9
CASSPRLAGYEQYF
>TRBJ2-7|TRBV5-4
CASSSQRASYEQYF
>TRBJ2-7|TRBV19
CASTNQAHEQYF
>TRBJ2-1|TRBV9
CASSVSGLAGARGNEQFF
>TRBJ1-6|TRBV28
CASSELVGLLNSPLHF
>TRBJ1-2|TRBV9
CASSVAVGPGVYGYTF
>TRBJ1-4|TRBV5-5
CASSWTGETNEKLFF
>TRBJ2-7|TRBV23-1
CASSQGARGPHEQYF
>TRBJ2-3|TRBV29-1
CSVRAGGIDTQYF
>TRBJ1-2|TRBV6-5
CASTLGDYGYTF
>TRBJ2-3|TRBV15
CATSRPHSGDTQYF
>TRBJ1-6|TRBV7-6
CASSSGQGSNSPLHF
>TRBJ1-1|TRBV19
CASYLRELVGEAFF
>TRBJ1-2|TRBV3-1/TRBV3-2
CASSPSTRGSFGYTF
>TRBJ1-1|TRBV18
CASSRILNTEAFF
>TRBJ2-7|TRBV28
CASSLTGPHSYEQYF
>TRBJ2-1|TRBV23-1
CASSPPPGWESSYNEQFF
>TRBJ2-5|TRBV28
CASRTQGAQETQYF
>TRBJ1-6|TRBV6-1
CASSEARPGPLHF
>TRBJ2-4|TRBV2
CASRAPSRDIQYF
>TRBJ1-1|TRBV19
CASSMMRGLGFAEAFF
>TRBJ1-2|TRBV19
CASSASGADYGYTF
>TRBJ2-2|TRBV6-5
CASTANTGELFF
>TRBJ2-2|TRBV5-1
CASSTRAGELFF
>TRBJ2-7|TRBV18
CASSPADTYEQYF
>TRBJ2-3|TRBV12-3/TRBV12-4
CASSSYRADTQYF
>TRBJ1-4|TRBV7-9
CASSLGDRRSNEKLFF
>TRBJ2-4|TRBV19
CASSTNNPPRNIQYF